This T cell receptor (beta chain) was captured in a study of blood T cell repertoires in COVID-19. Study-level information: T cells, B-cell-depleted T cells, or PBMCs provided the cDNA or gDNA that served as material.

There are a few counts of this clone. Adults between about 18 and 89 years of age took part from fewer than 30 US areas. In the original workflow: Reference gene primer amplification yielded estimated nucleated cell counts. Produced via immunoSEQ multiplex PCR; TCRdb's table is partial and in-frame only. D and trimming were read from the DNA, whereas the V and J calls and clone size are those reported in that table. The sample lists approximately 300,000 clones, around 87% occurring once. CDR1 is SNHLY, CDR2 FYNNEI, per germline. The CDR3 totals 13 residues. V lost 11 bases and J lost 0; bases outside the gene matches: 6.

Sequencing was done on a sample of PBMCs or T cells enriched from blood (not recorded which). This clonotype was sampled from a woman in her twenties or thirties who had recovered from COVID-19. The chain joins TRBV2 to TRBJ1-1; 7 nucleotides align to TRBD1. CDR3 DNA: TGTGCCGGTCGGGACAGTATGAACACTGAAGCTTTCTTT. It is translated as CAGRDSMNTEAFF.